This TCR beta chain was identified during a study of regulatory T cells in long-lasting Graves disease. Notes on the study in general: With persistent disease, TRBV28, TRBJ1-2 and TRBJ2-5 were the favored segments.

Time point meaning: persistent/refractory GD, antithyroid drugs over 5 years with positive TRAb. Extracted PBMC RNA gave rise to the TCR library. Trimming shortened V by 0 bases and J by 3 bases, and 11 bases separated the two germline ends. In germline, CDR1 is SQVTM, CDR2 ANQGSEA. The CDR3 is 14 residues long. There are many counts of this clonotype. The antigen is undetermined. Arm-PCR of CDR3 regions and iRepertoire HTBI primers were the basis on which TCR beta libraries were built. TCRdb reprocessed the multiplex PCR reads with MiXCR, giving one entry per CDR3 protein. The data contain roughly 470,000 distinct CDR3 sequences, about a fifth of them singletons.

The chain links TRBV29-1 to TRBJ2-5; a weak D match, TRBD1 (5 bases). Sequences were derived from peripheral blood mononuclear cells (PBMCs), sampled when the disease was refractory, from a patient treated with antithyroid drugs. This sequence was found in a female donor with Graves disease. CDR3 coding DNA: TGCAGCGTTGAAGATCTACAGGTGGAAGAGACCCAGTACTTC. This gives the protein CSVEDLQVEETQYF.